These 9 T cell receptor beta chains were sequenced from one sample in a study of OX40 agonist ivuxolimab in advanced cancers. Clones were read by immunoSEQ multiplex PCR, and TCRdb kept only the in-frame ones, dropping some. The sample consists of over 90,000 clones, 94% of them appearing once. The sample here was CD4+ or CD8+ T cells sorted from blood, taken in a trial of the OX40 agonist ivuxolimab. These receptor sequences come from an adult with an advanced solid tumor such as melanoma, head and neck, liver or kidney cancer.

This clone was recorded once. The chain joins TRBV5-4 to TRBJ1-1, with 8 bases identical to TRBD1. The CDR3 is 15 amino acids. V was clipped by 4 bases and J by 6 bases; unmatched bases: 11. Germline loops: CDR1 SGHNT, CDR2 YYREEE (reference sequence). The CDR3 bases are TGTGCCAGCAGCCGGGACAGGCCCCGAGTCGCTGAAGCTTTCTTT. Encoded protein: CASSRDRPRVAEAFF.

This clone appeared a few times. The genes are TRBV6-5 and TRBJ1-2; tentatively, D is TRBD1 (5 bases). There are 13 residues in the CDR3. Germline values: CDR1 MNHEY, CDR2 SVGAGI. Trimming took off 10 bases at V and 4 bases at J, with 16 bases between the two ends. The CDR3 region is CATGGGSIYGYTF. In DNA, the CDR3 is TGTGCCACCGGGGGGGGATCCATCTATGGCTACACCTTC.

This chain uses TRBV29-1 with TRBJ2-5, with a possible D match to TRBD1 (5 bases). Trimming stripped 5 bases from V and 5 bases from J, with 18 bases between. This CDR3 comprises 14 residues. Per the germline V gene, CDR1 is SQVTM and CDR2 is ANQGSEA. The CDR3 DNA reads TGCAGCGTTCGCGCAGGGATCGCTGAGGAGACCCAGTACTTC. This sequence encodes CSVRAGIAEETQYF. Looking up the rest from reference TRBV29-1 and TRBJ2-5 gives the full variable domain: SAVISQKPSRDICQRGTSLTIQCQVDSQVTMMFWYRQQPGQSLTLIATANQGSEATYESGFVIDKFPISRPNLTFSTLTVSNMSPEDSSIYLCSVRAGIAEETQYFGPGTRLLVL.

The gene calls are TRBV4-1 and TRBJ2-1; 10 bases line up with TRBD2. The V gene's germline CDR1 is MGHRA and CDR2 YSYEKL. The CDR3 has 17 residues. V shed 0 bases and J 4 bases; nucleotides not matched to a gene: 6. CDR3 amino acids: CASSQDEVAGGYNEQFF. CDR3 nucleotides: TGCGCCAGCAGCCAAGATGAGGTAGCGGGGGGTTACAATGAGCAGTTCTTC.

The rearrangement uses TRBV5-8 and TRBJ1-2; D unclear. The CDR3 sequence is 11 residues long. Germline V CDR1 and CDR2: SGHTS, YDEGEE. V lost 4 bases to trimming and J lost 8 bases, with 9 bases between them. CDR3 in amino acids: CASSHQSGYTF. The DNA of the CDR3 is TGTGCCAGCAGCCACCAATCAGGCTACACCTTC.

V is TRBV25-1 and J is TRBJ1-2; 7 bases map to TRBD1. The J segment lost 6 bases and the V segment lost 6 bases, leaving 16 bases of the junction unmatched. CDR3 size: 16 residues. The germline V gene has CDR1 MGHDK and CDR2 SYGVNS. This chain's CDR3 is CASSSSPGQTSNGYTF. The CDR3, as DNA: TGTGCCAGCAGCTCCAGTCCGGGACAGACTTCAAATGGCTACACCTTC.

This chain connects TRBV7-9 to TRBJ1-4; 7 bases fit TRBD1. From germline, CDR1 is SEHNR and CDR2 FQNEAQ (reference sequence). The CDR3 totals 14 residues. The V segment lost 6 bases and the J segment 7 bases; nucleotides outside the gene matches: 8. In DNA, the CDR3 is TGTGCCAGCAGATCTACAGGGGTTGGTGAAAAACTGTTTTTT. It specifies CASRSTGVGEKLFF.

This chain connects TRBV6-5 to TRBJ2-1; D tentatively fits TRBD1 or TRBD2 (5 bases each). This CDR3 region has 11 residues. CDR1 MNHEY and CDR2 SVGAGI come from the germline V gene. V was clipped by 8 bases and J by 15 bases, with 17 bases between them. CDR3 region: CASWGLPRMFF. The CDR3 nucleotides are TGTGCCAGCTGGGGGTTGCCTCGCATGTTCTTC.

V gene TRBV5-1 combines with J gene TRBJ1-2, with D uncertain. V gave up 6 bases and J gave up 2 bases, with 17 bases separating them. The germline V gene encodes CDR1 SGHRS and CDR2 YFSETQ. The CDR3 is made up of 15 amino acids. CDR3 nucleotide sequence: TGCGCCAGCACAAATTCCAGGATTCCCAACTATGGCTACACCTTC. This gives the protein CASTNSRIPNYGYTF.